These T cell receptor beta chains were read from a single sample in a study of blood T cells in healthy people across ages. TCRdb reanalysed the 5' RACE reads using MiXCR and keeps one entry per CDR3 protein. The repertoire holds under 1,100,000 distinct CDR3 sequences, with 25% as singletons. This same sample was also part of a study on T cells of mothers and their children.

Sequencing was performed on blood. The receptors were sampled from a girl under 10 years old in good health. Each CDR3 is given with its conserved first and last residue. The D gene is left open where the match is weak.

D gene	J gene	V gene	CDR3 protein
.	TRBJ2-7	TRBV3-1	CASSPRQNYEQYF
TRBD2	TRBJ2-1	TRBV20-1	CSANLLAGSSYNEQFF
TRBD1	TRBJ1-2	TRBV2	CASSLRDRRFYGYTF
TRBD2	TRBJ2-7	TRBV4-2	CASSQVGLAEYEQYF
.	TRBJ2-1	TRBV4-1	CASSQDADEQFF
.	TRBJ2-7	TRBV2	CASSEYQGHGGEQYF
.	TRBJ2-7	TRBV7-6	CASSSLPSGSSYEQYF
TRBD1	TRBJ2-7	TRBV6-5	CASSYSQGYYEQYF
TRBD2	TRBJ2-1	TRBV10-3	CAISESGLAGGGNEQFF
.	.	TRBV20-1	CSARDALATYEQYF
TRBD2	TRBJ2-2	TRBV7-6	CASSTHQRELFGELFF
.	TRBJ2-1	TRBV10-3	CAISESGWEQFF
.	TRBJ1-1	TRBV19	CASSIEGEMAEAFF
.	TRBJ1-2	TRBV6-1	CASSEAARRGYGYTF